Listed below are T cell receptor beta chains from one sample, sequenced in a study of blood T cells in healthy people across ages. Via MiXCR, TCRdb re-called the 5' RACE reads, giving one row per CDR3 protein. The table lists about 1.5 million distinct CDR3 sequences, under 55% of them singletons. The sequencing input was blood. The receptor source for this set is a woman aged 18 to 35 in good health. CDR3s leave out the opening cysteine and the closing phenylalanine or tryptophan. The order of the fields is V gene, J gene, clone size, CDR3 protein. A row's size may be missing; if present it is once, few, many or a size class.

TRBV4-3	TRBJ2-1	few	ASSQDRGQGNEQF
TRBV4-1	NA	NA	ASSQNIGTPTYNEQY
TRBV5-4	TRBJ2-1	NA	ASSPHPELAGVRDEQF
TRBV20-1	TRBJ2-7	NA	SARTSGRAGSYYEQY
TRBV20-1	TRBJ2-1	NA	GASSAGQGNNEQF
TRBV10-3	TRBJ2-1	NA	AIGLAGGRSYNEQF
TRBV7-2	TRBJ2-7	NA	ASSFSLRTSVAYEQY
TRBV6-1	TRBJ1-1	NA	ASSEREDTEAF
TRBV7-8	TRBJ2-5	few	ASSFAVGTSGSETQY
TRBV27	TRBJ2-7	once	ASSFGASGINEQY
TRBV10-3	TRBJ2-7	NA	AISEPGGDRGSYEQY
TRBV28	TRBJ2-7	NA	ASSLGWDNSYEQY
TRBV7-9	TRBJ1-5	NA	ASSLNSGNQPQH
TRBV7-2	TRBJ1-4	NA	ASSLGYGGVATNEKLF
TRBV29-1	TRBJ1-2	many	SVEDPRDYGYT
TRBV4-3	TRBJ1-2	few	ASSPQENYGYT
TRBV10-3	TRBJ1-1	NA	AISESTLGQAHRRNTEAF
TRBV29-1	TRBJ2-7	NA	SVEDPQLALNEQY
TRBV19	TRBJ1-5	NA	ASSIVRQPQH
TRBV15	TRBJ1-6	NA	ATSSALGGISPLH
TRBV6-5	TRBJ1-4	NA	ASSSAVLGEKLF
TRBV27	TRBJ2-2	NA	ASGFMLAGGPHTGELF
TRBV5-1	TRBJ1-2	few	ASSWTGDGYGYT
TRBV24-1	TRBJ2-5	NA	ATSDSLAGRYNEQY
TRBV13	TRBJ2-1	NA	ASSFGSGMYNEQF
TRBV6-2/TRBV6-3	TRBJ2-1	NA	ASSRMNSYNEQF
TRBV5-1	TRBJ2-2	few	ASSLRRPGELF
TRBV6-5	TRBJ2-3	few	ASSYAGQGAGDTQY
TRBV4-3	TRBJ1-5	NA	ASSQDTGTGHQPQH
TRBV10-3	TRBJ2-1	many	AIRPLPGTSVYNEQF
TRBV4-1	TRBJ1-5	NA	ASSQDSGVSKQPQH
TRBV10-3	TRBJ2-5	NA	AISDHNRGRGQETQY
TRBV14	TRBJ2-7	NA	ASSQEGQLSYEQY
TRBV6-1	TRBJ1-1	NA	ASSGYWVDGAF
TRBV12-3/TRBV12-4	TRBJ2-1	NA	ASSPPGQVTYNEQF
TRBV6-2/TRBV6-3	TRBJ1-5	many	ASSPTGVGNQPQH
TRBV6-2/TRBV6-3	TRBJ2-3	few	ASRLGGLPTRTDTQY
TRBV6-2/TRBV6-3	TRBJ2-7	NA	ASSASPASYEQY
TRBV7-8	TRBJ1-2	NA	ASSDEARPLIYT
TRBV6-2/TRBV6-3	TRBJ2-5	NA	ASSLRPGTYQETQY
TRBV5-1	TRBJ1-3	NA	ASSLGPPRSGNTIY